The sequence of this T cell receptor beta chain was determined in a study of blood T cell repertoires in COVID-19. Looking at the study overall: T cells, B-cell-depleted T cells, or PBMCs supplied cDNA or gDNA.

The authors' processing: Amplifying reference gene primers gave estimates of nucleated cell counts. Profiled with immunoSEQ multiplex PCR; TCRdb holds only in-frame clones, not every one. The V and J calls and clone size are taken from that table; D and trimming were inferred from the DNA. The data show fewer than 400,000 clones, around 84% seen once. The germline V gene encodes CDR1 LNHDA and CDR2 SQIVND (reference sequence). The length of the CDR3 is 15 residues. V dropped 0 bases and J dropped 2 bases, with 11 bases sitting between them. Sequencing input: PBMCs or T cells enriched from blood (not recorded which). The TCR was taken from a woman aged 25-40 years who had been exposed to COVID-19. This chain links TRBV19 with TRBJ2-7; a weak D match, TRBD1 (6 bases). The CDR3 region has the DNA TGTGCCAGTAGTATAGACTGGACAGAAACCTACGAGCAGTACTTC. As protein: CASSIDWTETYEQYF. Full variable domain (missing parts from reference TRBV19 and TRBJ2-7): DGGITQSPKYLFRKEGQNVTLSCEQNLNHDAMYWYRQDPGQGLRLIYYSQIVNDFQKGDIAEGYSVSREKKESFPLTVTSAQKNPTAFYLCASSIDWTETYEQYFGPGTRLTVT.